The 26 T cell receptor beta chains below come from one sample, sequenced in a study of blood T cells in healthy people across ages. Primers used in a second PCR of about 7 to 12 cycles were a sample-barcoded 5' primer and a J-beta primer mix. TCRdb re-analysed the 5' RACE reads in MiXCR, keeping a single row per CDR3 protein. Among about 590,000 distinct CDR3 sequences, approximately 30% were seen once, and the ten largest hold about 15%. Sequenced sample: blood. The receptors here all came from a woman of 80 years or more in good health.

This clonotype was detected ten times or more. In DNA form, the CDR3 reads TGTGCCAGCAGCCTACCGGGAGGTATCTACGAGCAGTACTTC. Translation: CASSLPGGIYEQYF. The genes are TRBV6-1 and TRBJ2-7, with 7 bases aligning to TRBD2. The CDR3 sequence is 14 residues long. Unmatched junction bases numbered 8, after V lost 6 bases and J lost 3 bases. Germline V gene data show CDR1 as MNHNS and CDR2 as SASEGT.

The CDR3 region has the DNA TGTGCCAGCAGTAAACCGTCGGGACAGGCGAGGAGCTCCTACGAGCAGTACTTC. The encoded protein is CASSKPSGQARSSYEQYF. The rearrangement joins TRBV6-2 or TRBV6-3 to TRBJ2-7; 8 bases map to TRBD1. CDR3 size: 18 residues. The trim removed 5 bases at V and 0 bases at J, leaving 15 bases unmatched. Germline values: CDR1 MNHEY, CDR2 SVGEGT.

The gene calls are TRBV28 and TRBJ2-3; TRBD2 agrees at 10 bases. CDR1 is MDHEN and CDR2 is SYDVKM in the germline V gene. Unmatched junction bases numbered 7, after V lost 3 bases and J lost 4 bases. The CDR3 covers 16 residues. The CDR3 protein is CASSFVTGLAADTQYF. CDR3 nucleotides: TGTGCCAGCAGTTTTGTCACCGGACTAGCGGCAGATACGCAGTATTTT.

This clonotype appeared many times. This rearrangement joins TRBV7-3 to TRBJ1-6; D ambiguous. The CDR3 loop spans 13 amino acids. CDR1 SGHTA and CDR2 FQGTGA come from the germline V gene. V was shortened by 5 bases and J by 7 bases, with 9 bases between the two germline ends. This chain's CDR3 is CASSPNQNSPLHF. CDR3 nucleotide sequence: TGTGCCAGCAGCCCCAACCAAAATTCACCCCTCCACTTT.

This clonotype was recorded at least ten times. J is TRBJ2-1 and V is TRBV7-2; D gene ambiguous. V was clipped by 4 bases and J by 9 bases, with 10 bases between them. Germline V lookup: CDR1 SGHTA, CDR2 FQGNSA. The CDR3 sequence is 12 residues long. The CDR3 here is CASSSYASEQFF. The CDR3 nucleotides are TGTGCCAGCAGCTCTTATGCAAGTGAGCAGTTCTTC.

This clonotype has only a few counts. CDR3 coding DNA: TGCAGTGCTAGAGTAACGGGAGGGGGAAATAGCGGCTACACCTTC. Protein: CSARVTGGGNSGYTF. The chain recombines TRBV20-1 with TRBJ1-2, with D perhaps matching TRBD1 (6 bases). This CDR3 is built from 15 residues. The V gene lost 1 base and the J gene lost 8 bases, with 20 bases spanning the gap. The V gene's germline CDR1 is DFQATT and CDR2 SNEGSKA (reference sequence).

There are many counts of this clonotype. This chain connects TRBV19 to TRBJ2-4; 8 nucleotides line up with TRBD1. Gene TRBJ2-7 matches the end of the DNA better, so the J call may be wrong. CDR3 length: 16 amino acids. Germline V lookup: CDR1 LNHDA, CDR2 SQIVND (reference sequence). The CDR3 DNA reads TGTGCCAGTAGCAGAAAAACCGGGACAGGTCGCCACGAGCAGTACTTC. This gives the protein CASSRKTGTGRHEQYF.

This clonotype showed up just a few times. A much larger clonotype is one base distant, so this may be a read error. The J gene is TRBJ2-1, the V gene TRBV7-2; 7 bases agree with TRBD1. The CDR3 consists of 14 residues. J gave up 10 bases and V 5 bases, and 11 bases lay outside the gene matches. Germline loops: CDR1 SGHTA, CDR2 FQGNSA. CDR3 in DNA: TGTGCCAGCAGCCACTGGGACAGCTCCTACGAGCAGTTCTTC. Protein sequence: CASSHWDSSYEQFF.

This clonotype was picked up a small number of times. The chain uses TRBV6-1 and TRBJ1-5; D unclear. Deletions cut 1 base from V and 3 bases from J, with 7 bases between. Germline V gene data show CDR1 as MNHNS and CDR2 as SASEGT. The CDR3 has 14 residues. The DNA for the CDR3 is TGTGCCAGCAGTGAAGGCACTTTCAATCAGCCCCAGCATTTT. Translation gives CASSEGTFNQPQHF.

This clonotype was recorded only once. The chain joins TRBV3-1 to TRBJ1-3; tentatively, D is TRBD1 (5 bases). The CDR3 loop spans 16 amino acids. V dropped 0 bases and J dropped 0 bases, with 9 bases sitting between them. Germline-derived CDR1 and CDR2 are LGHDT and YNNKEL (reference sequence). CDR3 DNA: TGTGCCAGCAGCCAAGATCGACAGTACTCTGGAAACACCATATATTTT. Translated, it gives CASSQDRQYSGNTIYF.

The chain links TRBV30 to TRBJ1-1; unclear D gene. The germline V gene encodes CDR1 GTSNPN and CDR2 SVGIG (reference sequence). The CDR3 sequence is 13 residues long. CDR3 residues: CARPGKGYDEAFF. For the CDR3, the DNA is TGTGCTCGGCCAGGAAAGGGCTATGATGAAGCTTTCTTT.

This clonotype came up a few times. This rearrangement joins TRBV10-3 to TRBJ1-5, with D unresolved. Germline V CDR1 and CDR2: ENHRY, SYGVKD. V lost 6 bases, J lost 2 bases, and 11 bases lay in between. The CDR3 loop spans 14 amino acids. CDR3 DNA: TGTGCCATCAGGGCAGACTTTGGCAATCAGCCCCAGCATTTT. This codes for CAIRADFGNQPQHF.

The chain joins TRBV18 to TRBJ2-6; 7 positions agree with TRBD1. CDR1 is KGHSH and CDR2 is LQKENI in the germline V gene. With V trimmed by 3 bases and J by 2 bases, 10 bases remained unmatched. This CDR3 region has 18 residues. CDR3 coding DNA: TGTGCCAGCTCACCTACCTGGGGTAGGGGGCCTGGGGCCAACGTCCTGACTTTC. It codes for CASSPTWGRGPGANVLTF.

This rearrangement joins TRBV6-5 to TRBJ2-2; the match to TRBD2 covers 14 bases. Trimming removed 4 bases from V and 0 bases from J; junction bases left unmatched: 4. Germline V gene lookup returns CDR1 MNHEY and CDR2 SVGAGI. The CDR3 length is 18 residues. CDR3 residues: CASSWTSGGSTNTGELFF. CDR3 in DNA: TGTGCCAGCAGTTGGACTAGCGGGGGGTCTACGAACACCGGGGAGCTGTTTTTT.

This clonotype appeared once. The junction shows a germline mismatch at one end, possibly a read error. The chain employs TRBV30 and TRBJ1-1; D gene ambiguous. CDR3 length: 15 residues. CDR1 and CDR2 from the germline V gene are GTSNPN and SVGIG (reference sequence). The CDR3 DNA is TGTGCCCGGAGTGTACGAAGAAAATTGGACGCTGAAGCTTTCTTT. Translating it yields CARSVRRKLDAEAFF.

In this sample, this clonotype turned up many times. V is TRBV6-2 or TRBV6-3 and J is TRBJ2-1, with 8 bases matching TRBD2. CDR1 and CDR2 (germline): MNHEY, SVGEGT. The CDR3 is made up of 15 amino acids. V dropped 6 bases and J dropped 2; count of bases not matched to a gene: 6. CDR3 bases: TGTGCCAGCAGATCCAGCGGGGGACCCTACAATGAGCAGTTCTTC. Its protein is CASRSSGGPYNEQFF.

About this clonotype: This sequence may be a read error, since a much larger clone differs from it by one base. The rearrangement uses TRBV5-1 and TRBJ2-1; D not certain. The J call may be in error: the DNA end matches TRBJ2-7 better. CDR3 length: 15 residues. Germline-derived CDR1 and CDR2 are SGHRS and YFSETQ. CDR3 nucleotide sequence: TGCGCCAGCAGCACCGGGTTCAACTCCTACAATGAGCAGTACTTC. This sequence encodes CASSTGFNSYNEQYF.

The V gene is TRBV20-1, the J gene TRBJ2-7, with 7 nucleotides matching TRBD1. Trimming cost V 3 bases and J 3 bases; bases outside gene matches: 5. Looked up from germline, CDR1 is DFQATT and CDR2 is SNEGSKA (reference sequence). The CDR3 loop spans 13 amino acids. The CDR3 DNA is TGCAGTGCTAGGGGGACAGCAAGCTACGAGCAGTACTTC. It translates to CSARGTASYEQYF.

This clonotype was seen repeatedly, ten times or more. The J gene is TRBJ2-7, the V gene TRBV27; perhaps TRBD2 as D (7 bases). Trimming pared 2 bases from V and 2 bases from J, leaving 13 bases between. From germline, CDR1 is MNHEY and CDR2 SMNVEV (reference sequence). The CDR3 extends over 15 amino acids. The CDR3 nucleotides read TGTGCCAGCAGTTTAAGAGAGGGGGGGGCCTACGAGCAGTACTTC. Translating gives CASSLREGGAYEQYF.

V is TRBV4-2 and J is TRBJ2-5; 11 bases map to TRBD1. The end of the DNA is better explained by TRBJ2-7, so the J call may be wrong. Germline CDR1 reads LGHNA; CDR2 reads YNFKEQ. CDR3 length equals 17 residues. The CDR3 loop reads CASSRQPSGQGGYEQYF. The CDR3 DNA follows: TGTGCCAGCAGCCGACAACCCTCGGGACAGGGGGGCTACGAGCAGTACTTC.

This clonotype showed up many times. The chain employs TRBV6-1 and TRBJ2-1, with D possibly being TRBD2 (5 bases). In germline, CDR1 is MNHNS, CDR2 SASEGT. Trimming stripped 7 bases from V and 1 base from J, with 11 bases between. CDR3 length equals 14 residues. This CDR3 reads CASMRALSYNEQFF. The DNA for the CDR3 is TGTGCCAGCATGCGGGCCCTTTCCTACAATGAGCAGTTCTTC.

This clonotype showed up many times. This chain connects TRBV6-2 or TRBV6-3 to TRBJ2-1, with D unresolved. V lost 6 bases, J lost 6 bases, and 9 bases lay in between. Per germline, CDR1 MNHEY and CDR2 SVGEGT. This CDR3 region has 12 residues. In DNA form, the CDR3 reads TGTGCCAGCAGCCCCACGGGCAATGAGCAGTTCTTC. It yields the protein CASSPTGNEQFF.

The V and J genes are TRBV7-9 and TRBJ2-7; TRBD2 is a possible D gene (5 bases). V gave up 1 base and J gave up 12 bases, with 16 bases separating them. The germline V gene encodes CDR1 SEHNR and CDR2 FQNEAQ (reference sequence). CDR3 length: 13 residues. The CDR3 DNA reads TGTGCCAGCAGCTTAGAGTTGAGGGAGACCCCGTACTTC. It yields the protein CASSLELRETPYF. Supplemented by reference TRBV7-9 and TRBJ2-7, the full variable domain reads DTGVSQNPRHKITKRGQNVTFRCDPISEHNRLYWYRQTLGQGPEFLTYFQNEAQLEKSRLLSDRFSAERPKGSFSTLEIQRTEQGDSAMYLCASSLELRETPYFGPGTRLTVT.

V and J are TRBV2 and TRBJ2-7, with a weak D call TRBD1 (6 bases). The germline V and J ends were trimmed by 7 bases and 1 base, with 11 bases remaining between them. This CDR3 is 13 amino acids long. Per germline, CDR1 SNHLY and CDR2 FYNNEI. CDR3 coding DNA: TGTGCCAGCACCAAACAGGGTTCCTACGAGCAGTACTTC. Translating it yields CASTKQGSYEQYF. The variable domain in full, completed from reference TRBV2 and TRBJ2-7, reads EPEVTQTPSHQVTQMGQEVILRCVPISNHLYFYWYRQILGQKVEFLVSFYNNEISEKSEIFDDQFSVERPDGSNFTLKIRSTKLEDSAMYFCASTKQGSYEQYFGPGTRLTVT.

This clonotype came up many times. The gene calls are TRBV6-1 and TRBJ2-7, with D perhaps TRBD2 (6 bases). Germline values: CDR1 MNHNS, CDR2 SASEGT. This CDR3 contains 13 residues. V dropped 6 bases and J dropped 3 bases, with 12 bases sitting between them. CDR3 in amino acids: CASSLAQYYEQYF. The CDR3, as DNA: TGTGCCAGCAGCCTAGCGCAGTACTACGAGCAGTACTTC.

This clonotype has at least ten counts. This chain uses TRBV20-1 with TRBJ2-6, with 7 bases lining up with TRBD1. J was trimmed by 2 bases and V by 4 bases; bases with no gene match: 11. There are 17 residues in the CDR3. The germline gives CDR1 DFQATT, CDR2 SNEGSKA (reference sequence). The CDR3 loop is CSATPGQSSPGANVLTF. The CDR3 DNA is TGCAGTGCTACTCCGGGACAGTCCTCACCTGGGGCCAACGTCCTGACTTTC.